Listed below are T cell receptor beta chains from one sample, sequenced in a study of blood T cell repertoires in COVID-19. The method was immunoSEQ multiplex PCR; TCRdb's version includes in-frame clones alone and lacks a portion of them. Of 150,000 to 200,000 clones in the sample, around 80% were seen once. The sample consisted of peripheral blood. These receptors were obtained from a woman aged 55-70 years with COVID-19, enrolled during active disease. Each CDR3 is given with its conserved first and last residue. Fields, in order: V gene, J gene, CDR3 protein.

TRBV28,TRBJ2-2,CASTLGTGVPGELFF
TRBV18,TRBJ1-3,CASSPQRNTIYF
TRBV28,TRBJ2-7,CASRGSGTGPYEQYF
TRBV5-6,TRBJ2-1,CASSLGLAGGNEQFF
TRBV5-4,TRBJ1-2,CASGPDRDYGYTF
TRBV5-1,TRBJ2-1,CASSIRTGARSIYNEQFF
TRBV20-1,TRBJ2-7,CSARGAAEQYF
TRBV28,TRBJ2-7,CASRQGLAGEQYF
TRBV11-2,TRBJ2-3,CASSLVGREGRADTQYF
TRBV11-2,TRBJ2-5,CASSLLSGGETQYF
TRBV2,TRBJ2-3,CASLGQAEKRSARKDTDTQYF
TRBV29-1,TRBJ1-1,CSVRGAGNTEAFF
TRBV3-1/TRBV3-2,TRBJ1-5,CASSQVPGSHEPQHF
TRBV5-4,TRBJ1-4,CASSEDRAEKLFF
TRBV7-3,TRBJ2-1,CASSPGQGSYNEQFF
TRBV7-2,TRBJ2-5,CASSLVAGGETQYF
TRBV6-2/TRBV6-3,TRBJ1-5,CASSYPPLGERPQHF
TRBV5-3,TRBJ1-6,CARKSTFRSSYNSPLHF
TRBV9,TRBJ1-3,CASSVDPWGVSGNTIYF
TRBV19,TRBJ1-5,CASHILNSNQPQHF
TRBV19,TRBJ1-3,CSSTSGQKPGQEYRSGNTIYF
TRBV5-1,TRBJ1-5,CASSPTPLDRGNQPQHF
TRBV6-5,TRBJ1-1,CASSYSAGNTEAFF
TRBV24-1,TRBJ2-3,CATSDGTSPFTDTQYF
TRBV5-1,TRBJ1-3,CASSLEGQNLANTIYF
TRBV27,TRBJ1-2,CASSLQGFYGYTF
TRBV18,TRBJ2-4,CASSPLVGGAAKNIQYF
TRBV2,TRBJ1-5,CASSPYRAGNQPQHF
TRBV7-9,TRBJ2-5,CASSLALGAETQYF
TRBV6-5,TRBJ2-2,CASSYALLNTGELFF
TRBV3-1/TRBV3-2,TRBJ2-1,CASSQELGALGQFF
TRBV6-6,TRBJ2-3,CASGTLAGGDTQYF
TRBV11-3,TRBJ2-1,CASSPSVSSYNEQFF
TRBV3-1/TRBV3-2,TRBJ1-1,CASSQKGGGSEAFF
TRBV7-8,TRBJ1-3,CASSLASGSYSGNTIYF
TRBV11-2,TRBJ1-6,CASSLSGGSSYNSPLHF
TRBV5-5,TRBJ2-7,CASSSSGTGIYEQYF
TRBV7-9,TRBJ1-2,CASSPPALEGYGYTF
TRBV18,TRBJ1-2,CASSPGTAPYGYTF
TRBV7-3,TRBJ2-5,CASSMDSLQETQYF
TRBV21-1,TRBJ2-3,CASTGTVSTDTQYF
TRBV29-1,TRBJ2-3,CSVKIGTFLSTDTQYF
TRBV6-2/TRBV6-3,TRBJ2-7,CASSYSGLAGGPSMEQYF
TRBV3-1/TRBV3-2,TRBJ2-3,CASSEVGLAGGLYTDTQYF
TRBV4-3,TRBJ2-7,CASSQDNSPGGNYEQYF
TRBV28,TRBJ1-5,CASSLPGQPQHF
TRBV5-4,TRBJ2-7,CASSLVDSTHEQYF
TRBV5-1,TRBJ2-5,CASSLVGLAGSQETQYF
TRBV4-3,TRBJ2-1,CASGSTRNEQFF
TRBV28,TRBJ2-2,CASITKGLANGELFF
TRBV10-3,TRBJ2-2,CAIWDLDTGELFF
TRBV6-1,TRBJ1-4,CASSGAGLGKPTNEKLFF
TRBV5-6,TRBJ1-6,CASSSSGIWSYNSPLHF
TRBV28,TRBJ2-3,CASSPYGRGTSDTQYF
TRBV4-1,TRBJ2-2,CASSQGGLAGVGTGELFF